The clone carrying this T cell receptor (beta chain) is a singleton in its sample. As yet, its antigen is unknown. Germline values: CDR1 SGHVS, CDR2 FQNEAQ. Trimming took 2 bases from V and 7 from J; bases not matched to a gene: 3. CDR3 size: 13 residues. Sequenced by immunoSEQ multiplex PCR; TCRdb stores in-frame clones only, minus some. Counted here are tens of thousands of clones, approximately 90% occurring once; the ten biggest clones make up 28%. The sample comes from a study of T cell responses to AZD1222 COVID-19 vaccine. Study conclusions and caveats: Of the AZD1222 recipients, only five to seven were seropositive at baseline. Rises in breadth and depth of Spike-specific TCRs came after two AZD1222 doses. The study found vaccine-associated CD4 TCRs spanning spike, dominant at 160-218 and 743-854.

Material: peripheral blood, obtained 28 days after the second AZD1222 dose. This TCR derives from an adult who received the AZD1222 COVID-19 vaccine. The chain employs TRBV7-8 and TRBJ1-2; 8 positions match TRBD1. The CDR3 DNA reads TGTGCCAGCAGCTTACAGGGGGCGCGTGGCTACACCTTC. Translating it yields CASSLQGARGYTF.